A single sample is the source of the 18 T cell receptor beta chains below, sequenced in a study of long-term antiretroviral therapy in people with HIV (dated by TCRdb to between 2021 and 2024). The immunoSEQ hsTCRB v3.0 assay was used at survey level resolution to sequence the TRB variable region. Sourced from immuneACCESS, this table was stored by TCRdb with only in-frame sequences that have V and J called. A share of the clones is absent; for the studies checked, an unresolved V gene accounts for under half, and the remainder has no known explanation. The sample table holds about 35,000 clones, of which about 74% were seen once. Of the sample, under 8.5% is held by the ten largest clones. Specimen: unsorted PBMCs, collected 2 years after starting antiretroviral therapy. The receptors were sampled from a woman aged 45-65 years with HIV.

J is TRBJ2-2 and V is TRBV19, with a possible D match to TRBD1 (6 bases). The germline V gene encodes CDR1 LNHDA and CDR2 SQIVND (reference sequence). The CDR3 totals 17 residues. Between the trimmed V and J ends, which lost 5 bases and 7 bases, there was a span of 23 bases. CDR3 region: CASSPSRDTGTGGELFF. The CDR3 coding sequence is TGTGCCAGTAGTCCCAGCCGGGACACGGGTACGGGCGGGGAGCTGTTTTTT.

The V and J genes are TRBV18 and TRBJ1-2; 8 bases fit TRBD1. J gave up 6 bases and V 3 bases, and 3 bases lay outside the gene matches. Germline-derived CDR1 and CDR2 are KGHSH and LQKENI. The CDR3 covers 13 residues. The CDR3 sequence: CASSPTGVHGYTF. In DNA, the CDR3 is TGTGCCAGCTCACCGACAGGGGTGCATGGCTACACCTTC.

This chain uses TRBV6-1 with TRBJ2-5; perhaps TRBD1 as D (5 bases). The V and J ends lost 1 base and 4 bases respectively, with 10 bases between them. The length of the CDR3 is 14 residues. Germline lookup yields CDR1 MNHNS and CDR2 SASEGT. The CDR3 spells CASSEGRARETQYF. In DNA form, the CDR3 reads TGTGCCAGCAGTGAAGGCAGGGCCCGAGAGACCCAGTACTTC.

The CDR3 is CASRRQGNTDTQYF. The CDR3 DNA reads as TGTGCCAGCCGCCGGCAGGGCAACACAGATACGCAGTATTTT. The chain carries TRBV7-2 and TRBJ2-3, with D tentatively TRBD1 (5 bases). CDR3 length: 14 residues. Trimming shortened V by 8 bases and J by 2 bases, and 14 bases separated the two germline ends. Germline V lookup: CDR1 SGHTA, CDR2 FQGNSA.

This clone is a singleton in its sample. The chain is built from TRBV19 and TRBJ1-2; no clear D. The V and J ends lost 2 bases and 1 base respectively, with 14 bases between them. This CDR3 is 16 amino acids long. CDR1 and CDR2 from the germline V gene are LNHDA and SQIVND (reference sequence). Here the CDR3 DNA reads TGTGCCAGTAGTATACCCTCGGGTTTCAGTAACTATGGCTACACCTTC. Translation gives CASSIPSGFSNYGYTF.

The chain recombines TRBV7-2 with TRBJ2-4, with 8 bases that match TRBD2. J was trimmed by 3 bases and V by 5 bases; bases with no gene match: 9. This CDR3 spans 16 amino acids. Per the germline V gene, CDR1 is SGHTA and CDR2 is FQGNSA. This CDR3 reads CASSQARGDSKNIQYF. The CDR3 coding sequence is TGTGCCAGCAGCCAAGCGCGGGGGGATAGCAAAAACATTCAGTACTTC. The full variable domain, rest sourced from reference TRBV7-2 and TRBJ2-4, is GAGVSQSPSNKVTEKGKDVELRCDPISGHTALYWYRQSLGQGLEFLIYFQGNSAPDKSGLPSDRFSAERTGGSVSTLTIQRTQQEDSAVYLCASSQARGDSKNIQYFGAGTRLSVL.

The chain recombines TRBV27 with TRBJ2-2; 8 bases agree with TRBD1. Losses at the gene ends were 5 bases for V and 2 bases for J; bases not matched to a gene: 4. Germline V gives CDR1 MNHEY, CDR2 SMNVEV (reference sequence). CDR3 length equals 15 residues. The CDR3 DNA is TGTGCCAGCAGTCTGACAGGGGTCAACACCGGGGAGCTGTTTTTT. It translates to CASSLTGVNTGELFF.

This chain uses TRBV5-1 with TRBJ2-7; 7 positions agree with TRBD1. Germline-derived CDR1 and CDR2 are SGHRS and YFSETQ. The ends lost 3 bases at V and 0 bases at J; junction bases unmatched: 12. This CDR3 has 17 amino acids. The CDR3 coding sequence is TGCGCCAGCAGCTCGGAACCGGGACAGCTTAGCTCCTACGAGCAGTACGTC. It encodes CASSSEPGQLSSYEQYV.

The DNA for the CDR3 is TGTGCCAGCATCGGGCAGAACTACGAGCAGTACTTC. As protein: CASIGQNYEQYF. The genes are TRBV6-1 and TRBJ2-7; D not resolved. The CDR3 consists of 12 residues. Germline loops: CDR1 MNHNS, CDR2 SASEGT. The germline V and J ends were trimmed by 7 bases and 3 bases, with 10 bases remaining between them.

This clone was seen only a few times. The rearrangement joins TRBV7-2 to TRBJ1-6, with TRBD1 identical over 7 bases. CDR1 SGHTA and CDR2 FQGNSA come from the germline V gene. This CDR3 contains 15 residues. V shed 5 bases and J 10 bases; nucleotides not matched to a gene: 11. CDR3 nucleotides: TGTGCCAGCAGCAAAGACAGGGTGGTAGGATCACCCCTCCACTTT. Translating it yields CASSKDRVVGSPLHF.

V usage is TRBV6-5 and J usage is TRBJ2-1; 10 bases match TRBD2. Germline assignment: CDR1 MNHEY and CDR2 SVGAGI. The CDR3 sequence is 16 residues long. J gave up 9 bases and V 0 bases, and 8 bases lay outside the gene matches. The CDR3 loop reads CASSYSERGGWGEQFF. The CDR3 DNA reads TGTGCCAGCAGTTACTCAGAGCGGGGGGGCTGGGGTGAGCAGTTCTTC.

This sequence joins TRBV2 and TRBJ1-3; 7 bases are shared with TRBD1. This CDR3 spans 16 amino acids. V dropped 5 bases and J dropped 0; count of bases not matched to a gene: 7. Germline lookup yields CDR1 SNHLY and CDR2 FYNNEI. CDR3 sequence (DNA): TGTGCCAGCAGTTCGACAGGGAGAATCTCTGGAAACACCATATATTTT. Amino acids: CASSSTGRISGNTIYF.

The V and J genes are TRBV11-2 and TRBJ2-1; 9 nucleotides line up with TRBD2. This CDR3 is 16 amino acids long. Germline-derived CDR1 and CDR2 are SGHAT and FQNNGV. The V gene end was trimmed by 6 bases and the J gene end by 2 bases; junction bases not matched to a gene: 8. The CDR3 DNA sequence: TGTGCCAGCAGAGATAGCGGGGGAGGGACCTACAATGAGCAGTTCTTC. Encoded protein: CASRDSGGGTYNEQFF.

This clone has a handful of counts. The chain couples TRBV2 to TRBJ1-2, with 7 nucleotides matching TRBD1. Germline lookup yields CDR1 SNHLY and CDR2 FYNNEI. The CDR3 has 15 amino acids. The ends lost 6 bases at V and 1 base at J; junction bases unmatched: 8. The CDR3 DNA follows: TGTGCCAGCAGGCCGAAGACAGGGTTTAACTATGGCTACACCTTC. It is translated as CASRPKTGFNYGYTF.

The V call is TRBV7-2, the J call TRBJ1-5; the D gene is possibly TRBD1 (6 bases). The length of the CDR3 is 14 residues. V lost 5 bases and J 7 bases, leaving 15 bases between the germline ends. Germline-derived CDR1 and CDR2 are SGHTA and FQGNSA. The CDR3 DNA sequence: TGTGCCAGCAGCCCGAGAGGGGGGGGCCAGCCCCAGCATTTT. Translating gives CASSPRGGGQPQHF.

The genes are TRBV29-1 and TRBJ2-7, with 8 bases identical to TRBD2. The germline CDR1 and CDR2 sequences are SQVTM and ANQGSEA. This CDR3 is 11 amino acids long. J was trimmed by 3 bases and V by 6 bases; bases with no gene match: 1. The CDR3 DNA sequence: TGCAGCGTAGCGGGAGACTACGAGCAGTACTTC. Protein: CSVAGDYEQYF.

V and J are TRBV13 and TRBJ2-7; D might be TRBD2 (6 bases). Germline loops: CDR1 PRHDT, CDR2 FYEKMQ (reference sequence). The CDR3 length is 15 residues. The V end was cut by 6 bases, the J end by 7 bases, with 22 bases between. The CDR3 region is CASSPAGPTGMEQYF. The CDR3 DNA reads as TGTGCCAGCAGTCCAGCGGGCCCTACGGGGATGGAGCAGTACTTC.

This clone was recorded once. This chain connects TRBV5-1 to TRBJ1-1, with D possibly being TRBD1 (6 bases). The CDR3 length is 15 residues. Germline loops: CDR1 SGHRS, CDR2 YFSETQ. The V end was cut by 4 bases, the J end by 3 bases, with 16 bases between. Written as DNA, the CDR3 is TGCGCCAGCAGCCGAGGGGGGCAGGGCGACACTGAAGCTTTCTTT. Translation gives CASSRGGQGDTEAFF.